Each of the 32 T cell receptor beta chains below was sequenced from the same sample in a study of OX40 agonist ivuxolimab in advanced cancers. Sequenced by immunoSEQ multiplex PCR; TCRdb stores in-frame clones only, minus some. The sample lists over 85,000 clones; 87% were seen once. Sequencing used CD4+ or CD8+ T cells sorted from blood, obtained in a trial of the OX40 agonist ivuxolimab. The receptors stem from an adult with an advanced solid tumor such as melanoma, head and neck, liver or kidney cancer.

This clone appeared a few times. CDR3 sequence: CASSLGAGWWGANTGELFF. The CDR3 DNA sequence: TGTGCCAGCAGTTTAGGGGCAGGGTGGTGGGGAGCGAACACCGGGGAGCTGTTTTTT. The chain uses TRBV27 and TRBJ2-2; D may match TRBD1 or TRBD2 (5 bases each). CDR1 is MNHEY and CDR2 is SMNVEV in the germline V gene (reference sequence). Trimming took off 2 bases at V and 0 bases at J, with 19 bases between the two ends. CDR3 length: 19 residues.

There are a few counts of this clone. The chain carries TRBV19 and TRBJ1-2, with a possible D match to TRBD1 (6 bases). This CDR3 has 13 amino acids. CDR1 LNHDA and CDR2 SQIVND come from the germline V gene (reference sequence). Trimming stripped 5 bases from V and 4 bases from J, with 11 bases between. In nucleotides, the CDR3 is TGTGCCAGTAGTTGGACAGCCGGCTATGGCTACACCTTC. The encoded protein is CASSWTAGYGYTF. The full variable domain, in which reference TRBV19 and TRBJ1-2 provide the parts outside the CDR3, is DGGITQSPKYLFRKEGQNVTLSCEQNLNHDAMYWYRQDPGQGLRLIYYSQIVNDFQKGDIAEGYSVSREKKESFPLTVTSAQKNPTAFYLCASSWTAGYGYTFGSGTRLTVV.

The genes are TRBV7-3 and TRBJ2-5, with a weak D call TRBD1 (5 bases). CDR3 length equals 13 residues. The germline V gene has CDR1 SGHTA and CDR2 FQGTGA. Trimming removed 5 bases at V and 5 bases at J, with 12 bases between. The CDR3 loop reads CASSLDSRETQYF. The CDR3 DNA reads TGTGCCAGCAGCCTCGACAGTCGGGAGACCCAGTACTTC. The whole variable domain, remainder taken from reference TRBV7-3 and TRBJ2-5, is GAGVSQTPSNKVTEKGKYVELRCDPISGHTALYWYRQSLGQGPEFLIYFQGTGAADDSGLPNDRFFAVRPEGSVSTLKIQRTERGDSAVYLCASSLDSRETQYFGPGTRLLVL.

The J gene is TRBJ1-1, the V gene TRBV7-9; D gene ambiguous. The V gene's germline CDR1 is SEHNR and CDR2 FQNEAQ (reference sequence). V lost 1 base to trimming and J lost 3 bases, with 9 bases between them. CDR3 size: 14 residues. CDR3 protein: CASSLEGGYTEAFF. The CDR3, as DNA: TGTGCCAGCAGCTTAGAGGGAGGATACACTGAAGCTTTCTTT.

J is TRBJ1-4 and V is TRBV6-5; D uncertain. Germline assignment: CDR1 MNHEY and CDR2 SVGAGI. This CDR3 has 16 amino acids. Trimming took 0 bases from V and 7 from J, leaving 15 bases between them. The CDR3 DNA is TGTGCCAGCAGTTACTCGATCCCGGGAAGCGGTGAAAAACTGTTTTTT. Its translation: CASSYSIPGSGEKLFF.

The CDR3 nucleotides read TGTGCCAGCAGCAATTTGTGGGTGGTAGGGCCCTACGAGCAGTACTTC. It encodes CASSNLWVVGPYEQYF. The chain links TRBV21-1 to TRBJ2-7. TRBV21-1 is a pseudogene locus. The CDR3 runs 16 residues.

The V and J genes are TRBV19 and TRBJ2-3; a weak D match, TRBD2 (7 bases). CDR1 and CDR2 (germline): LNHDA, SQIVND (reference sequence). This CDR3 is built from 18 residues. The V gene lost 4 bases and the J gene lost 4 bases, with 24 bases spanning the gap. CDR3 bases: TGTGCCAGTAGTACCACAGGGAGGGGGGCCGATGTTGCAGATACGCAGTATTTT. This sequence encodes CASSTTGRGADVADTQYF. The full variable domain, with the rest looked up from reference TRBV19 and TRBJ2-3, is DGGITQSPKYLFRKEGQNVTLSCEQNLNHDAMYWYRQDPGQGLRLIYYSQIVNDFQKGDIAEGYSVSREKKESFPLTVTSAQKNPTAFYLCASSTTGRGADVADTQYFGPGTRLTVL.

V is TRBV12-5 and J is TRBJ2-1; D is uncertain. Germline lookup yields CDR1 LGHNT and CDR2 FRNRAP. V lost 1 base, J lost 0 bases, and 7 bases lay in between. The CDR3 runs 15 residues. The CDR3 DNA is TGTGCTAGTGGTTTGGACCCAAGCTCCTACAATGAGCAGTTCTTC. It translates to CASGLDPSSYNEQFF.

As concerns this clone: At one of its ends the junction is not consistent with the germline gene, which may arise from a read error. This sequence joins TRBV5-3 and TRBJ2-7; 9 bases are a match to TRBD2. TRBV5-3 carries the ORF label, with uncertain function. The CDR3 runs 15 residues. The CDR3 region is CASSLPSGDTYEQYF. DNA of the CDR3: TGTGCCAGCAGCTTGCCTAGCGGGGACACCTACGAGCAGTACTTC.

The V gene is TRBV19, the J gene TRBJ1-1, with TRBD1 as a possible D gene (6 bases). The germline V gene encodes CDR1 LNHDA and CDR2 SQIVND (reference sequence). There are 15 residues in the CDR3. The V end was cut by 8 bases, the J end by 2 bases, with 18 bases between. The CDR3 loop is CASLGGAGTNTEAFF. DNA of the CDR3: TGTGCCAGTCTAGGTGGGGCAGGGACAAACACTGAAGCTTTCTTT.

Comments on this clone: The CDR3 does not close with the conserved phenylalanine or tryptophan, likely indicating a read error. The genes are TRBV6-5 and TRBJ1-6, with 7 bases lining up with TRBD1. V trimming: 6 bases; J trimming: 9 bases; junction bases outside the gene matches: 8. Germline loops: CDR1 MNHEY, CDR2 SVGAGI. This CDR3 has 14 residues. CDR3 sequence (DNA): TGTGCCAGCAGCATCGACAGGGAGGGTTCACCCCTCCACCTT. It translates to CASSIDREGSPLHL.

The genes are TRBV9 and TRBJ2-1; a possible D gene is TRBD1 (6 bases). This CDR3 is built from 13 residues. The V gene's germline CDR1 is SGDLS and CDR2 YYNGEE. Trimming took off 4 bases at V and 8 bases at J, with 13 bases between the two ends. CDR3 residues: CASSSNRVDEQFF. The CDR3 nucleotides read TGTGCCAGCAGCTCAAACAGGGTCGATGAGCAGTTCTTC.

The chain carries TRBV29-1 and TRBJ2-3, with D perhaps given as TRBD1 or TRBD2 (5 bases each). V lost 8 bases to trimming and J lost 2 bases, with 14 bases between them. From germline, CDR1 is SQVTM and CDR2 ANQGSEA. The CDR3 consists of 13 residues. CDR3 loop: CSLGTENTDTQYF. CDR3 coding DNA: TGCAGCTTAGGGACCGAGAACACAGATACGCAGTATTTT.

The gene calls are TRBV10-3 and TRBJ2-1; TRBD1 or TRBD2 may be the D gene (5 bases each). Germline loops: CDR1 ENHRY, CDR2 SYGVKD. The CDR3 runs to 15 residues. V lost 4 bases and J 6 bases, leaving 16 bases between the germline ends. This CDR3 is CAISGLKEGPNEQFF. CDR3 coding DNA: TGTGCCATCAGTGGTTTGAAAGAGGGGCCCAATGAGCAGTTCTTC.

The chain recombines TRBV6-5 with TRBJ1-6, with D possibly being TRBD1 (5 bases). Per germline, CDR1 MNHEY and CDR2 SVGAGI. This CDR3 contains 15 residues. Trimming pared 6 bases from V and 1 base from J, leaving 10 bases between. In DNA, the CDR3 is TGTGCCAGCAGCCCCGACAGTTCCTATAATTCACCCCTCCACTTT. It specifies CASSPDSSYNSPLHF.

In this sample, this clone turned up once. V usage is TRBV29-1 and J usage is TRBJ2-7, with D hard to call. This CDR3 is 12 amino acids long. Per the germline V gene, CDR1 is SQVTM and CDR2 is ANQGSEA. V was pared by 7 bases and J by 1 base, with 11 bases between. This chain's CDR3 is CSANIDSYEQYF. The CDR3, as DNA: TGCAGCGCCAACATCGATTCCTACGAGCAGTACTTC.

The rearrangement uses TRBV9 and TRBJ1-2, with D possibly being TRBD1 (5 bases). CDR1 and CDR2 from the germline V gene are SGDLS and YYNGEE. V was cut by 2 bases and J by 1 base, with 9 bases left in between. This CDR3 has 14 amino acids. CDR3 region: CASSVGDYNYGYTF. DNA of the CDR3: TGTGCCAGCAGCGTTGGGGACTATAACTATGGCTACACCTTC. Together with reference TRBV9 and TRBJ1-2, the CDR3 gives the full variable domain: DSGVTQTPKHLITATGQRVTLRCSPRSGDLSVYWYQQSLDQGLQFLIQYYNGEERAKGNILERFSAQQFPDLHSELNLSSLELGDSALYFCASSVGDYNYGYTFGSGTRLTVV.

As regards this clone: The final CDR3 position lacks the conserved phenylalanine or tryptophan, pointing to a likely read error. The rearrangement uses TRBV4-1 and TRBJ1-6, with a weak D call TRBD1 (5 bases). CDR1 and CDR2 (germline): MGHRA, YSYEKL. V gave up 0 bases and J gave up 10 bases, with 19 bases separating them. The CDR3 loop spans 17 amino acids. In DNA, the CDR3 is TGCGCCAGCAGCCAAGAGGGGCCCCGGGTTGGCCAATCACCCCTCCACCTT. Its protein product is CASSQEGPRVGQSPLHL.

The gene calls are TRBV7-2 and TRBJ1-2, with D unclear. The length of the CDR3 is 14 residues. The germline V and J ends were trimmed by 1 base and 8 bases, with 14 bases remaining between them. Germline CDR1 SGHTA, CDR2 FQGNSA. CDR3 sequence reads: CASSLGQELGGYTF. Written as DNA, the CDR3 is TGTGCCAGCAGCTTAGGGCAGGAGCTAGGAGGCTACACCTTC.

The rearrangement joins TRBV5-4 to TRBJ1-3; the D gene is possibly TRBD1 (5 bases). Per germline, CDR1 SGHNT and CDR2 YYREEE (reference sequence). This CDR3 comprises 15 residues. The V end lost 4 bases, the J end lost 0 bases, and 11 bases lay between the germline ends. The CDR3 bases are TGTGCCAGCAGCGAAGACAGTTTCTCTGGAAACACCATATATTTT. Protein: CASSEDSFSGNTIYF.

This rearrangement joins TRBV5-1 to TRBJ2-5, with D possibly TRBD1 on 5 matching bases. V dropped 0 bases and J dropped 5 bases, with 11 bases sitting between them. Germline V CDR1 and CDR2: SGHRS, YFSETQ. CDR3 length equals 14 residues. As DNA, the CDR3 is TGCGCCAGCAGCTTGGAGGGGCGAGTGGAGACCCAGTACTTC. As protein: CASSLEGRVETQYF.

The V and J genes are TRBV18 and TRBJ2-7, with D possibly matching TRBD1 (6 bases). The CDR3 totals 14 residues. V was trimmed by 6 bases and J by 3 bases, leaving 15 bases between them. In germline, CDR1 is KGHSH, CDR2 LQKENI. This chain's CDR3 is CASSPSQGIYEQYF. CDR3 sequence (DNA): TGTGCCAGCTCCCCCTCACAGGGTATCTACGAGCAGTACTTC.

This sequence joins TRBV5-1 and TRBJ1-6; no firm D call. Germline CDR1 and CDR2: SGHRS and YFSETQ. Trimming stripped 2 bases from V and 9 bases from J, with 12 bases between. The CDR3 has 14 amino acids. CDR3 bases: TGCGCCAGCAGCTTAGGGTTGGTTACTTCACCCCTCCACTTT. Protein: CASSLGLVTSPLHF.

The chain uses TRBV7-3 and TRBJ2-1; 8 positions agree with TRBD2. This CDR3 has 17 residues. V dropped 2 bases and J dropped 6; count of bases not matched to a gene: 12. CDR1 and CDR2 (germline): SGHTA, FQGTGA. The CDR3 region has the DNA TGTGCCAGCAGCTTATCATCGATGGTACGGGAGGGCAATGAGCAGTTCTTC. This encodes CASSLSSMVREGNEQFF. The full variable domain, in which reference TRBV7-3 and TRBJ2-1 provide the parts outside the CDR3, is GAGVSQTPSNKVTEKGKYVELRCDPISGHTALYWYRQSLGQGPEFLIYFQGTGAADDSGLPNDRFFAVRPEGSVSTLKIQRTERGDSAVYLCASSLSSMVREGNEQFFGPGTRLTVL.

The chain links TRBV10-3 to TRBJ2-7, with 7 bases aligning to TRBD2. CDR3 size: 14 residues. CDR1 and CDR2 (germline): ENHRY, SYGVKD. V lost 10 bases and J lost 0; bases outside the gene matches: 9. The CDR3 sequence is CATSVGGSSYEQYF. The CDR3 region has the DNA TGTGCCACTTCCGTGGGGGGGAGCTCCTACGAGCAGTACTTC.

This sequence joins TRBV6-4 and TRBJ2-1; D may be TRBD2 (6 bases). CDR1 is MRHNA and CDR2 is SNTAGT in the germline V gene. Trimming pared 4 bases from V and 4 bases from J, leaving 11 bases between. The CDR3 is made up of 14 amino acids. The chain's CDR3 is CASSAGGGYNEQFF. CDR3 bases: TGTGCCAGCAGTGCGGGTGGGGGGTACAATGAGCAGTTCTTC.

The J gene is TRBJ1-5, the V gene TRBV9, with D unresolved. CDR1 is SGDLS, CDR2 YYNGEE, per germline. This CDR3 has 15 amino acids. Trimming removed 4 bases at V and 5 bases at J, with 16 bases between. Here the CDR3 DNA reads TGTGCCAGCAGCCCCGAGGGAGGTGGGGATCAGCCCCAGCATTTT. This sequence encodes CASSPEGGGDQPQHF.

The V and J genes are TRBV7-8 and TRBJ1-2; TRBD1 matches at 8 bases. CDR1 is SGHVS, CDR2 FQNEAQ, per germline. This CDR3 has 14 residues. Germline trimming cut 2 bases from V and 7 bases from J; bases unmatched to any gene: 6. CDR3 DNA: TGTGCCAGCAGCTTACGTGAGACAGGGGTTGGCTACACCTTC. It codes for CASSLRETGVGYTF.

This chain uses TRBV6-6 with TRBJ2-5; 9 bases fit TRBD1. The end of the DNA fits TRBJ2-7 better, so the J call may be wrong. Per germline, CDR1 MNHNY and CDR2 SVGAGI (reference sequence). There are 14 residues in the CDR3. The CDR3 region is CASRWDRVSYEQYF. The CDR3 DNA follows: TGTGCCAGCAGGTGGGACAGGGTTTCCTACGAGCAGTACTTC.

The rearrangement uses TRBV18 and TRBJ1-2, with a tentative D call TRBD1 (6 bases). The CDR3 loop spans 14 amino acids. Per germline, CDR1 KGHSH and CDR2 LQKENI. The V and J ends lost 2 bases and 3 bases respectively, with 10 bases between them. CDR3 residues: CASSPTGLDYGYTF. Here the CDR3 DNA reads TGTGCCAGCTCACCAACAGGGCTGGACTATGGCTACACCTTC.

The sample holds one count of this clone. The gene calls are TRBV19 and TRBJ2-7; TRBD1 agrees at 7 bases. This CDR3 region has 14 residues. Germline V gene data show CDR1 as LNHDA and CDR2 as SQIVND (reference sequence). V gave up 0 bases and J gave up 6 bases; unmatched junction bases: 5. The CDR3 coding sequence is TGTGCCAGTAGTATAGAGCGGGCAGGGGGCGAGCAGTACTTC. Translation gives CASSIERAGGEQYF.

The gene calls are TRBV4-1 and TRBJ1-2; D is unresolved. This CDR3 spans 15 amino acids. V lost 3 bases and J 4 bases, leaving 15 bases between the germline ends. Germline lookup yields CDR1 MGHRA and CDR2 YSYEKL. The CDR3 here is CASSQSTARFYGYTF. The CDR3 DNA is TGCGCCAGCAGCCAGTCGACGGCGAGGTTCTATGGCTACACCTTC.